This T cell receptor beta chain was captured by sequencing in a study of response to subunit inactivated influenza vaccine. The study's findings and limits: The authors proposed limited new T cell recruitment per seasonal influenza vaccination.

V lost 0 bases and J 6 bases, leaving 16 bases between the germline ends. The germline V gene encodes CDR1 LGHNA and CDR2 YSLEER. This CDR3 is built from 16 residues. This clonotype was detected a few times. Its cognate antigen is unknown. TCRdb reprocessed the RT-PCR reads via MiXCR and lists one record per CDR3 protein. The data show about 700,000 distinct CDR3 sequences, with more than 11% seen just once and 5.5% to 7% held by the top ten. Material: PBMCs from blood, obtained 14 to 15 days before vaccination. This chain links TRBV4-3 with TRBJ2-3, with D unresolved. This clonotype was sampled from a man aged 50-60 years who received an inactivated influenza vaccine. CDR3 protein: CASSQEWTVLGDTQYF. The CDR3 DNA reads TGCGCCAGCAGCCAAGAGTGGACGGTCTTGGGGGATACGCAGTATTTT.